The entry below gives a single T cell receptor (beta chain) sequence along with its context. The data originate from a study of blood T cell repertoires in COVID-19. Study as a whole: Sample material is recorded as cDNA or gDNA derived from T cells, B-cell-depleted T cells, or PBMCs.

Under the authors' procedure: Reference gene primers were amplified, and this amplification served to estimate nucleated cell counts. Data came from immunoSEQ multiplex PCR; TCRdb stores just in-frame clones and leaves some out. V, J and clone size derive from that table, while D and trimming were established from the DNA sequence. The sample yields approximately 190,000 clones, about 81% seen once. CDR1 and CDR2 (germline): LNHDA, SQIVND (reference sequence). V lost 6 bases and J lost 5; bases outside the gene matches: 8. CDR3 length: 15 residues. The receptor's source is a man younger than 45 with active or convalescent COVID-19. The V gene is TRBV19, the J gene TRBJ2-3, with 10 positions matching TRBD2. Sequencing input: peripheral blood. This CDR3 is CASSIIAGGGDTQYF. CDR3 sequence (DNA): TGTGCCAGTAGCATCATAGCGGGGGGCGGAGATACGCAGTATTTT.